Presented here are 8 T cell receptor beta chains from one specimen sequenced in a study of T cell repertoires in cytomegalovirus infection. TCRdb re-called the reads with MiXCR, one entry per CDR3 protein. The data hold about a million distinct CDR3 sequences, with roughly 31% observed a single time. For these TCRs, the target antigens are not known. The sequences come from cultured CD8+ T cells from PBMCs, collected from culture after CMV antigen stimulation. The receptors come from a human donor in good health (CMV status not recorded). Some clones in this sample may be carry-over from other donors' samples.

This clonotype was picked up a small number of times. A read error may produce the germline difference seen at one junction end. The J gene is TRBJ2-1, the V gene TRBV6-2 or TRBV6-3; no clear D. Germline V lookup: CDR1 MNHEY, CDR2 SVGEGT. The CDR3 is made up of 13 amino acids. The CDR3 spells CASSLGWTEEQFF. The CDR3 nucleotides are TGCGCCAGCAGTTTAGGCTGGACCGAAGAGCAGTTCTTC.

This clonotype was found once. This rearrangement joins TRBV19 to TRBJ1-1; maybe TRBD1 (5 bases). V lost 7 bases to trimming and J lost 1 base, with 13 bases between them. The length of the CDR3 is 14 residues. Germline CDR1 is LNHDA and CDR2 is SQIVND (reference sequence). CDR3 nucleotide sequence: TGTGCCAGTACCCCCGGGACGCCGAACACTGAAGCTTTCTTT. Protein: CASTPGTPNTEAFF.

This clonotype was recorded many times. V and J are TRBV7-9 and TRBJ2-1, with 7 bases that match TRBD1. The V gene end was trimmed by 5 bases and the J gene end by 9 bases; junction bases not matched to a gene: 7. The CDR3 is 13 amino acids. Per the germline V gene, CDR1 is SEHNR and CDR2 is FQNEAQ (reference sequence). The CDR3 DNA reads as TGTGCCAGCAGCGGGACAGTGGAACCTGAGCAGTTCTTC. This encodes CASSGTVEPEQFF. Full variable domain (rest looked up from reference TRBV7-9 and TRBJ2-1): DTGVSQNPRHKITKRGQNVTFRCDPISEHNRLYWYRQTLGQGPEFLTYFQNEAQLEKSRLLSDRFSAERPKGSFSTLEIQRTEQGDSAMYLCASSGTVEPEQFFGPGTRLTVL.

The chain recombines TRBV6-8 with TRBJ1-2, with 10 nucleotides matching TRBD1. V lost 7 bases, J lost 1 base, and 9 bases stayed unmatched. CDR3 size: 16 residues. Germline CDR1 and CDR2: MNHGY and SAAAGT. The CDR3 nucleotides read TGTGCCAGCAAACAAGGGACAGGGGCGATTAACTATGGCTACACCTTC. Encoded protein: CASKQGTGAINYGYTF.

This clonotype was counted only a few times. This rearrangement joins TRBV6-5 to TRBJ2-7, with D perhaps being TRBD1 or TRBD2 (5 bases each). The V end was cut by 6 bases, the J end by 5 bases, with 11 bases between. The CDR3 totals 12 residues. Germline CDR1 reads MNHEY; CDR2 reads SVGAGI. As DNA, the CDR3 is TGTGCCAGCAGGAGGGGTGGCAACGAGCAGTACTTC. It yields the protein CASRRGGNEQYF.

This clonotype was picked up a small number of times. This chain joins TRBV6-5 and TRBJ1-6, with D hard to call. The V end lost 0 bases, the J end lost 10 bases, and 16 bases lay between the germline ends. In germline, CDR1 is MNHEY, CDR2 SVGAGI. This CDR3 is built from 16 residues. The CDR3 bases are TGTGCCAGCAGTTACTCATCTCGGGTTGTAAAGTCACCCCTCCACTTT. Translated, it gives CASSYSSRVVKSPLHF.

This clonotype was seen only a few times. The rearrangement links TRBV7-4 to TRBJ1-5; D not resolved. Germline V gene sequence: CDR1 SGHVT, CDR2 SQSDAQ. V lost 4 bases and J 0 bases, leaving 10 bases between the germline ends. This CDR3 spans 15 amino acids. CDR3 in DNA: TGTGCCAGCAGCTGCCGGGCCAGTAGCAATCAGCCCCAGCATTTT. Translation gives CASSCRASSNQPQHF.

This chain connects TRBV4-1 to TRBJ1-2; no clear D gene. Germline V gene sequence: CDR1 MGHRA, CDR2 YSYEKL. The CDR3 length is 15 residues. Trimming cost V 0 bases and J 4 bases, with 12 bases left between them. The CDR3 here is CASSQDRGDPYGYTF. CDR3 coding DNA: TGCGCCAGCAGCCAAGACCGGGGAGACCCCTATGGCTACACCTTC.